This T cell receptor beta chain was sequenced during a study of cytotoxic CD8 clonotypes in ibrutinib-treated CLL. Overall study: Responses: roughly 24 partial, 2 complete; after median roughly 68 months, around 14 stayed remitted, some twelve progressed. Response samples followed a median about 12 months of treatment, range 6 to 36. Overall study findings and caveats: The public clonotypes identified were infrequent and showed contraction or stability on treatment.

Note on this clone: Its matching antigen is unknown.

The assay was immunoSEQ multiplex PCR, and TCRdb's table has in-frame clones only and misses some. This sample has tens of thousands of clones, with approximately 87% found just once. Cryopreserved PBMCs provided around 2 micrograms of genomic DNA for the TCR beta libraries. Germline V gene lookup returns CDR1 SGDLS and CDR2 YYNGEE. V was pared by 0 bases and J by 2 bases, with 15 bases between. The CDR3 loop spans 17 amino acids. The sample in question was PBMCs, obtained after 24 months of ibrutinib treatment. The V and J genes are TRBV9 and TRBJ2-1; D remains ambiguous. This TCR derives from a human donor with chronic lymphocytic leukemia. The CDR3 coding sequence is TGTGCCAGCAGCGTAGCTCTGACTCCCCCCGCCTACAATGAGCAGTTCTTC. It yields the protein CASSVALTPPAYNEQFF.